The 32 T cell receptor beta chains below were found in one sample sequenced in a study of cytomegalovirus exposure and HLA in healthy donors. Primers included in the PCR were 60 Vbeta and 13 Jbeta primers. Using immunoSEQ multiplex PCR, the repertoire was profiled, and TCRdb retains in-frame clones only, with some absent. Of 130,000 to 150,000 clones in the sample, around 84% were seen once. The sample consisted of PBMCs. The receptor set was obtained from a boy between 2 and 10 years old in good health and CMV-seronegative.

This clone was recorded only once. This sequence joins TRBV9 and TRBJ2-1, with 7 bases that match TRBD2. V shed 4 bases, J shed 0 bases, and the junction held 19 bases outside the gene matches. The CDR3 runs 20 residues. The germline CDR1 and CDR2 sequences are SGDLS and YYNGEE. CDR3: CASSFRSPPREAPSYNEQFF. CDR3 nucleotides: TGTGCCAGCAGCTTCCGATCACCACCTCGGGAGGCCCCCTCCTACAATGAGCAGTTCTTC.

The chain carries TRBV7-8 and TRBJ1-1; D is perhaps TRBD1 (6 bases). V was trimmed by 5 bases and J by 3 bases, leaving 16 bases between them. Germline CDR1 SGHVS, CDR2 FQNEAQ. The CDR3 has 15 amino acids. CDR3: CASSGATGIYTEAFF. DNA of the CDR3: TGTGCCAGCAGCGGGGCGACAGGAATCTACACTGAAGCTTTCTTT.

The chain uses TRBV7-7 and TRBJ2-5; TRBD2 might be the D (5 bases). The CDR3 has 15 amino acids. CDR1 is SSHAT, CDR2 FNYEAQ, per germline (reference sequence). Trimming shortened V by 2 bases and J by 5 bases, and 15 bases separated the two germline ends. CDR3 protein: CASSLMDWTGETQYF. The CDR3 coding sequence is TGTGCCAGCAGCTTAATGGACTGGACCGGGGAGACCCAGTACTTC.

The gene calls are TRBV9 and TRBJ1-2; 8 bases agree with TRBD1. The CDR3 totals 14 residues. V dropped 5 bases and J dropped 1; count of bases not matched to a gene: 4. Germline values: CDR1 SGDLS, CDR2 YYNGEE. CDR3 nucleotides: TGTGCCAGCAGTGGACAGGGAAATAACTATGGCTACACCTTC. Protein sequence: CASSGQGNNYGYTF.

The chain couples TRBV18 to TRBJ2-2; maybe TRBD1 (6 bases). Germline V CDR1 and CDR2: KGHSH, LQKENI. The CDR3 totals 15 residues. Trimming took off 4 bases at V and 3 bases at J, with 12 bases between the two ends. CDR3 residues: CASSRQEPDTGELFF. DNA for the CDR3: TGTGCCAGCTCACGACAGGAGCCGGACACCGGGGAGCTGTTTTTT.

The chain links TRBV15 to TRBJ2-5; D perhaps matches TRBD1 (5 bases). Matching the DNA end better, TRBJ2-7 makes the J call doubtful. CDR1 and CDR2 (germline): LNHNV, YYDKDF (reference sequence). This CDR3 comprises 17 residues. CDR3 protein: CATSREMGRTTSYEQYF. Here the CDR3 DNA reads TGTGCCACCAGCAGAGAAATGGGGCGGACCACCTCCTACGAGCAGTACTTC.

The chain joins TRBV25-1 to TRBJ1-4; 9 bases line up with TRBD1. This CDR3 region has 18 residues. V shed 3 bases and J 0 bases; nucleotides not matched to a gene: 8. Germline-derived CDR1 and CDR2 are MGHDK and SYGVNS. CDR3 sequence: CASSDHRGRGPTNEKLFF. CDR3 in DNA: TGTGCCAGCAGTGATCACAGGGGGCGGGGGCCAACTAATGAAAAACTGTTTTTT.

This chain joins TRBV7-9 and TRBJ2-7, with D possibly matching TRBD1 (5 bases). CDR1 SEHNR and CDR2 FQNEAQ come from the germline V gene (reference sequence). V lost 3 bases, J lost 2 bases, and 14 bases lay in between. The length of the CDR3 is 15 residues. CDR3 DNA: TGTGCCAGCAGCTTGGTGGGGCTGTCGGCCTACGAGCAGTACTTC. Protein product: CASSLVGLSAYEQYF.

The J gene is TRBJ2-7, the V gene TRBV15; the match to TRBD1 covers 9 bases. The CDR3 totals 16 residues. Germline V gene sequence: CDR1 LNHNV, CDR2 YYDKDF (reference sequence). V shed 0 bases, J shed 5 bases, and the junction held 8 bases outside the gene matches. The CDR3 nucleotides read TGTGCCACCAGCAGAGAATGGGGACAGGGTTCCCACGAGCAGTACTTC. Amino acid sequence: CATSREWGQGSHEQYF. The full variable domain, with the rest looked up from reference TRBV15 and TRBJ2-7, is DAMVIQNPRYQVTQFGKPVTLSCSQTLNHNVMYWYQQKSSQAPKLLFHYYDKDFNNEADTPDNFQSRRPNTSFCFLDIRSPGLGDTAMYLCATSREWGQGSHEQYFGPGTRLTVT.

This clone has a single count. For the CDR3, the DNA is TGTGCCAGCAGCTTAATACAGGGCCCAATTGATGAGCAGTTCTTC. This codes for CASSLIQGPIDEQFF. V is TRBV7-3 and J is TRBJ2-1; possible D gene TRBD1, 6 bases. The CDR3 totals 15 residues. With 1 base removed from V and 8 bases from J, the gap between germline ends came to 15 bases. Germline CDR1 is SGHTA and CDR2 is FQGTGA. Filled out from reference TRBV7-3 and TRBJ2-1, the complete variable domain reads GAGVSQTPSNKVTEKGKYVELRCDPISGHTALYWYRQSLGQGPEFLIYFQGTGAADDSGLPNDRFFAVRPEGSVSTLKIQRTERGDSAVYLCASSLIQGPIDEQFFGPGTRLTVL.

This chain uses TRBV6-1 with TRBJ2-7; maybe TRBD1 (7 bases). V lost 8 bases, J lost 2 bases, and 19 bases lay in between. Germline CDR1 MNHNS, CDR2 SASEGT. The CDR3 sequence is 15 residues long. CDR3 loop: CASSGDRDSAYEQYF. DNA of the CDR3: TGTGCCAGCTCGGGAGACCGGGACAGCGCCTACGAGCAGTACTTC.

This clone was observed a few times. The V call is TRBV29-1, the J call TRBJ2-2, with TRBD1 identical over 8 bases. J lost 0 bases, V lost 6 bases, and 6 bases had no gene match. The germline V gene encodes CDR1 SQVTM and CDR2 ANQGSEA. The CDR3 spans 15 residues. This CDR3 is CSVGVTGANTGELFF. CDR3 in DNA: TGCAGCGTGGGTGTGACAGGGGCGAACACCGGGGAGCTGTTTTTT.

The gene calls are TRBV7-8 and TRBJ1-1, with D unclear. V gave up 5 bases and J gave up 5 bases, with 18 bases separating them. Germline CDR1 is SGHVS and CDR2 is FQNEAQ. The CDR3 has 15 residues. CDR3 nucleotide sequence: TGTGCCAGCAGCGACCCGATCTGGAGGGATACTGAAGCTTTCTTT. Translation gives CASSDPIWRDTEAFF.

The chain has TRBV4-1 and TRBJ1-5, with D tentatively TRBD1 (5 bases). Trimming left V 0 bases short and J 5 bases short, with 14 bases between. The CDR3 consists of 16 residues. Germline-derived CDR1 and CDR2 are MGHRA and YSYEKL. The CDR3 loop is CASSQDPGARDQPQHF. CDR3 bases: TGCGCCAGCAGCCAAGATCCTGGGGCTAGGGATCAGCCCCAGCATTTT.

CDR3 amino acids: CASSLGPAGDTSTDTQYF. The CDR3 coding sequence is TGCGCCAGCAGCTTGGGTCCGGCAGGGGATACTAGCACAGATACGCAGTATTTT. The chain recombines TRBV5-1 with TRBJ2-3; TRBD1 is a possible D gene (6 bases). Germline assignment: CDR1 SGHRS and CDR2 YFSETQ. This CDR3 region has 18 residues. V lost 0 bases to trimming and J lost 0 bases, with 17 bases between them.

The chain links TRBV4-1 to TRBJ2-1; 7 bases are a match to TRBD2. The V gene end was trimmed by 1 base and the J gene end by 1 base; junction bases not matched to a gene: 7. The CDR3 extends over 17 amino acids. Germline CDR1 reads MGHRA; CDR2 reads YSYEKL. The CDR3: CASSQGTSRLSYNEQFF. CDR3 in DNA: TGCGCCAGCAGCCAAGGGACTAGTCGTCTTTCCTACAATGAGCAGTTCTTC.

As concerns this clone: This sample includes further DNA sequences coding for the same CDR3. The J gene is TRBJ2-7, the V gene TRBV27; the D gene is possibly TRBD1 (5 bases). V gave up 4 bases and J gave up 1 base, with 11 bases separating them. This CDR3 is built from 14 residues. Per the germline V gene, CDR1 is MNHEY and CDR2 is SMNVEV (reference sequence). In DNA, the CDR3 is TGTGCCAGCAGTTCAACAGGCTTTTCCTACGAGCAGTACTTC. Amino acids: CASSSTGFSYEQYF.

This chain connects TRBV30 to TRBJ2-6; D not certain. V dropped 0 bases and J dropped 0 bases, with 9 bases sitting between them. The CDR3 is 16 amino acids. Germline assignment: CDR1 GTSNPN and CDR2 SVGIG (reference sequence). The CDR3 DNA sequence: TGTGCCTGGAGTGTAACTGGAGCCTCTGGGGCCAACGTCCTGACTTTC. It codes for CAWSVTGASGANVLTF. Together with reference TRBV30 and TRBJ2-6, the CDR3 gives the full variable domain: SQTIHQWPATLVQPVGSPLSLECTVEGTSNPNLYWYRQAAGRGLQLLFYSVGIGQISSEVPQNLSASRPQDRQFILSSKKLLLSDSGFYLCAWSVTGASGANVLTFGAGSRLTVL.

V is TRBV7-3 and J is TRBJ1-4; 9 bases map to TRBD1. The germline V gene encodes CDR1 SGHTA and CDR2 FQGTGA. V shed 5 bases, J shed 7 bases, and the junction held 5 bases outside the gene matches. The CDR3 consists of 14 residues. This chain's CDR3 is CASSPQGAGEKLFF. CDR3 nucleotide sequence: TGTGCCAGCAGCCCACAGGGGGCCGGTGAAAAACTGTTTTTT. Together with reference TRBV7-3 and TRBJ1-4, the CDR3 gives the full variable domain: GAGVSQTPSNKVTEKGKYVELRCDPISGHTALYWYRQSLGQGPEFLIYFQGTGAADDSGLPNDRFFAVRPEGSVSTLKIQRTERGDSAVYLCASSPQGAGEKLFFGSGTQLSVL.

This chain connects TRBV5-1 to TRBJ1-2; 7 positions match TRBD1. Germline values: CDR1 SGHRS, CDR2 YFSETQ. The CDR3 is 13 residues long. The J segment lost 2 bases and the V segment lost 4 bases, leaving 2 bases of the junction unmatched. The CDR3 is CASSRGQNYGYTF. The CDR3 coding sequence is TGCGCCAGCAGCAGGGGACAGAACTATGGCTACACCTTC.

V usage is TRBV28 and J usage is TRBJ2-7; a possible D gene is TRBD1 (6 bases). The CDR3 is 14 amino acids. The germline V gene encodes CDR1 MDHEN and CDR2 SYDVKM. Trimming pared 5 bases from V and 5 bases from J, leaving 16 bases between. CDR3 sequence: CASSLFTGFHEQYF. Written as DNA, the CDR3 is TGTGCCAGCAGTCTCTTTACAGGGTTCCACGAGCAGTACTTC. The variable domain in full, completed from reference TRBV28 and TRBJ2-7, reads DVKVTQSSRYLVKRTGEKVFLECVQDMDHENMFWYRQDPGLGLRLIYFSYDVKMKEKGDIPEGYSVSREKKERFSLILESASTNQTSMYLCASSLFTGFHEQYFGPGTRLTVT.

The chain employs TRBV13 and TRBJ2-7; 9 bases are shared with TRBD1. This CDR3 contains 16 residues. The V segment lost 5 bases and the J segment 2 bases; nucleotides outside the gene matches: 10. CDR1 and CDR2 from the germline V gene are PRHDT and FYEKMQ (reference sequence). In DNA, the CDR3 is TGTGCCAGCAGCGGGACAAGGACAGGGGTCCCCTACGAGCAGTACTTC. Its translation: CASSGTRTGVPYEQYF.

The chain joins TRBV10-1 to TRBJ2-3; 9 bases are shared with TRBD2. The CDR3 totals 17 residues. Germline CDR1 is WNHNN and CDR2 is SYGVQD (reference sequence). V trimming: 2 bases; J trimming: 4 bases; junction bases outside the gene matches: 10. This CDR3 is CASSEKLRSGGPDTQYF. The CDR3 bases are TGCGCCAGCAGTGAGAAGTTGCGGAGCGGGGGGCCAGATACGCAGTATTTT.

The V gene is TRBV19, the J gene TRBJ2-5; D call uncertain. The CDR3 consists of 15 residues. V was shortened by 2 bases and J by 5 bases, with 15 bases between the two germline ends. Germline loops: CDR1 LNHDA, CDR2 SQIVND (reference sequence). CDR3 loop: CASSILSKTKETQYF. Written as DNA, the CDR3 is TGTGCCAGTAGTATACTCAGTAAAACCAAGGAGACCCAGTACTTC.

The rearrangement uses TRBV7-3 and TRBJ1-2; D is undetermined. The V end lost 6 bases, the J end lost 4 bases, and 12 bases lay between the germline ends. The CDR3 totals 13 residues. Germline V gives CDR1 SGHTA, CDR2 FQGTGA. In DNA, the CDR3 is TGTGCCAGCAGTCCTCCGGCAGGCTATGGCTACACCTTC. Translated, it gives CASSPPAGYGYTF.

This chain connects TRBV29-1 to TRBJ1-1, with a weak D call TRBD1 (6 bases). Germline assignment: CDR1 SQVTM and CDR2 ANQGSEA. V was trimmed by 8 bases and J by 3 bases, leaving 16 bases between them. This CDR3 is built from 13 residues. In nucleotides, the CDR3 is TGCAGCTTCCGGGAAGGGGGAGACACTGAAGCTTTCTTT. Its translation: CSFREGGDTEAFF.

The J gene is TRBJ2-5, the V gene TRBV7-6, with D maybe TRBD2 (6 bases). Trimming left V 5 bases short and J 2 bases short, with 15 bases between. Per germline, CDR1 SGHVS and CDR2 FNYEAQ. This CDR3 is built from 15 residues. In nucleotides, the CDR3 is TGTGCCAGCAGCGGAACCGGGAGCGAACAAGAGACCCAGTACTTC. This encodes CASSGTGSEQETQYF.

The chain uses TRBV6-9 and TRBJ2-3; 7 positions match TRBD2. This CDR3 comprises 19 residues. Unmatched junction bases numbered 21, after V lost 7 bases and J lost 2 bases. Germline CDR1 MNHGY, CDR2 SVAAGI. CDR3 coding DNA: TGTGCCAGCATCCAAAGCCACCGCGGAACTAGCGTATACACAGATACGCAGTATTTT. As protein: CASIQSHRGTSVYTDTQYF.

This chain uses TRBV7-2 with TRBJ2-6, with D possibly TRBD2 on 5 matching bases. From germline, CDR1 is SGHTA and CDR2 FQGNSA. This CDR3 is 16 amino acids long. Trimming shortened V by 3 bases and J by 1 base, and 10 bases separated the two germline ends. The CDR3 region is CASSFRTASGANVLTF. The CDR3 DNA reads TGTGCCAGCAGCTTTCGGACTGCTTCTGGGGCCAACGTCCTGACTTTC.

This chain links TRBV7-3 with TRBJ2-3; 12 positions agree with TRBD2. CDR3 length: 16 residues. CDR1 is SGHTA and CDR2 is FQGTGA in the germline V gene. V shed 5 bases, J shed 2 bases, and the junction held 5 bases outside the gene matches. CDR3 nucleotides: TGTGCCAGCAGCGCGGGACTAGCGGGTACCACAGATACGCAGTATTTT. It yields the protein CASSAGLAGTTDTQYF.

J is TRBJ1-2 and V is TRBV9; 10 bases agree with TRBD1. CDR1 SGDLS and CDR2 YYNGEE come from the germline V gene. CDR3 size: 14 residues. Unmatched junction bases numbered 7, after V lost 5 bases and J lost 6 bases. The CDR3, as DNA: TGTGCCAGCAGTCCAGACAGGGGGCGGGATGGCTACACCTTC. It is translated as CASSPDRGRDGYTF.

The CDR3 sequence is CASSSPGTSGRAWTDTQYF. CDR3 nucleotide sequence: TGTGCCAGCAGCTCGCCCGGGACTAGCGGGAGGGCGTGGACAGATACGCAGTATTTT. The V and J genes are TRBV7-9 and TRBJ2-3; 16 positions match TRBD2. This CDR3 has 19 amino acids. The junction had 10 bases not matched to a gene; V was cut back by 4 bases and J by 3 bases. Germline values: CDR1 SEHNR, CDR2 FQNEAQ (reference sequence).